This T cell receptor beta chain is drawn from a study of blood T cell repertoires in COVID-19. The overall study: The study drew acute and convalescent COVID-19 samples from the United States, Italy and Spain. Nucleic acid was either cDNA or gDNA, and it came from T cells, B-cell-depleted T cells, or PBMCs.

How the authors handled the data: For nucleated cells, counts were estimated from reference gene primer amplification. Produced via immunoSEQ multiplex PCR; TCRdb's table is partial and in-frame only. From that table come the V and J calls and clone size; the DNA was used to work out D and trimming. This table has approximately 210,000 clones, around nine tenths appearing once. Looked up from germline, CDR1 is SEHNR and CDR2 is FQNEAQ (reference sequence). Trimming shortened V by 2 bases and J by 4 bases, and 12 bases separated the two germline ends. The length of the CDR3 is 15 residues. The chain is built from TRBV7-9 and TRBJ1-3; D perhaps matches TRBD1 (5 bases). This clonotype was sampled from a man aged 40-55 years with acute or convalescent COVID-19. The sample comprised peripheral blood. The CDR3 loop reads CASSLRGDSGNTIYF. The CDR3 DNA reads TGTGCCAGCAGCTTACGCGGGGACTCGGGAAACACCATATATTTT.